The 21 T cell receptor beta chains below come from one sample, sequenced in a study of radiation and T cells in renal cell carcinoma. Time point described: blood 2 weeks post-SBRT. This sample's treatment: 15 Gy SBRT to primary tumor, nephrectomy 4 weeks later. Profiled with immunoSEQ multiplex PCR; TCRdb holds only in-frame clones, not every one. The table lists 45,000 to 55,000 clones, around three quarters of them singletons, with about 30% in the top ten. The sequencing here drew on blood, taken from a patient whose treatment included radiotherapy and nephrectomy. The origin of the receptors is a woman in her 70s with renal cell carcinoma.

The chain joins TRBV5-1 to TRBJ2-1, with a possible D match to TRBD2 (6 bases). Trimming left V 3 bases short and J 9 bases short, with 13 bases between. CDR1 SGHRS and CDR2 YFSETQ come from the germline V gene. This CDR3 contains 13 residues. CDR3 loop: CASSSRLVGEQFF. The CDR3 DNA sequence: TGCGCCAGCAGCTCCAGACTAGTTGGTGAGCAGTTCTTC.

This clone was detected only once. The rearrangement links TRBV5-1 to TRBJ2-7, with D possibly TRBD1 on 6 matching bases. Germline lookup yields CDR1 SGHRS and CDR2 YFSETQ. V was shortened by 3 bases and J by 7 bases, with 23 bases between the two germline ends. The CDR3 extends over 16 amino acids. Here the CDR3 DNA reads TGCGCCAGCAGCTGGAGAGACAGGCGCCCTACGATAGAGCAGTACTTC. Protein: CASSWRDRRPTIEQYF.

The chain joins TRBV9 to TRBJ2-5; the D call may be TRBD1 or TRBD2 (5 bases each). CDR1 and CDR2 from the germline V gene are SGDLS and YYNGEE. Trimming shortened V by 5 bases and J by 1 base, and 9 bases separated the two germline ends. This CDR3 region has 13 residues. The CDR3 DNA reads as TGTGCCAGCAGGGGGACGTCCCAAGAGACCCAGTACTTC. It encodes CASRGTSQETQYF.

This chain uses TRBV30 with TRBJ1-2; TRBD1 might be the D (5 bases). The CDR3 has 18 amino acids. CDR1 and CDR2 (germline): GTSNPN, SVGIG (reference sequence). Trimming stripped 1 base from V and 0 bases from J, with 21 bases between. CDR3 sequence reads: CAWSGEGGAPPANYGYTF. CDR3 DNA sequence: TGTGCCTGGAGTGGGGAGGGAGGGGCCCCTCCAGCTAACTATGGCTACACCTTC.

J is TRBJ2-2 and V is TRBV6-5; unclear D gene. Germline CDR1 is MNHEY and CDR2 is SVGAGI. This CDR3 is built from 16 residues. With 0 bases removed from V and 3 bases from J, the gap between germline ends came to 11 bases. CDR3 protein: CASSYSPFMYTGELFF. The CDR3 nucleotides read TGTGCCAGCAGTTACTCCCCATTTATGTACACCGGGGAGCTGTTTTTT.

This chain connects TRBV12-1 to TRBJ1-1. TRBV12-1 is a known pseudogene. This CDR3 region has 14 residues. CDR3 bases: TGTGCCAGCAGCTTTTTAGCCGTACAATCTGAAGCTTTCTTT. Translating gives CASSFLAVQSEAFF.

The gene calls are TRBV7-6 and TRBJ2-1, with D possibly matching TRBD2 (7 bases). The CDR3 loop spans 13 amino acids. CDR1 and CDR2 from the germline V gene are SGHVS and FNYEAQ. Trimming removed 5 bases from V and 10 bases from J, with 15 bases in between. DNA for the CDR3: TGTGCCAGCAGCCTCGCGGGGGCCAGGGAGCAGTTCTTC. This gives the protein CASSLAGAREQFF.

This chain joins TRBV29-1 and TRBJ2-3; 8 bases line up with TRBD1. This CDR3 comprises 14 residues. V was clipped by 0 bases and J by 3 bases; unmatched bases: 2. Germline CDR1 and CDR2: SQVTM and ANQGSEA. The CDR3 here is CSVEDWTGTDTQYF. As DNA, the CDR3 is TGCAGCGTTGAAGATTGGACAGGGACAGATACGCAGTATTTT.

The chain joins TRBV7-2 to TRBJ2-7; D gene ambiguous. Trimming pared 0 bases from V and 0 bases from J, leaving 6 bases between. This CDR3 is built from 14 residues. Per the germline V gene, CDR1 is SGHTA and CDR2 is FQGNSA. The CDR3 sequence: CASSLAVSSYEQYF. The CDR3 DNA sequence: TGTGCCAGCAGCTTAGCGGTCAGCTCCTACGAGCAGTACTTC.

The rearrangement joins TRBV5-4 to TRBJ1-2; weak D call: TRBD1 (6 bases). Germline CDR1 SGHNT, CDR2 YYREEE (reference sequence). CDR3 length equals 17 residues. The ends were cut back, 0 bases at V and 2 bases at J, with 17 bases in the middle. This CDR3 is CASSLEGPGDLNYGYTF. Written as DNA, the CDR3 is TGTGCCAGCAGCTTGGAGGGCCCAGGGGATCTAAACTATGGCTACACCTTC.

V is TRBV6-1 and J is TRBJ2-7, with D perhaps matching TRBD1 (6 bases). Trimming took 2 bases from V and 5 from J, leaving 19 bases between them. The CDR3 length is 16 residues. Germline V gene sequence: CDR1 MNHNS, CDR2 SASEGT. CDR3 residues: CASSETSGRGSHEQYF. CDR3 sequence (DNA): TGTGCCAGCAGTGAAACGAGCGGCAGGGGCAGCCACGAGCAGTACTTC.

This chain links TRBV5-1 with TRBJ2-2, with D perhaps matching TRBD2 (6 bases). Trimming shortened V by 3 bases and J by 0 bases, and 12 bases separated the two germline ends. The CDR3 has 16 residues. From germline, CDR1 is SGHRS and CDR2 YFSETQ. The CDR3 here is CASSSRGSANTGELFF. CDR3 DNA sequence: TGCGCCAGCAGCTCCCGGGGGTCCGCGAACACCGGGGAGCTGTTTTTT.

The V and J genes are TRBV27 and TRBJ2-5; D uncertain. The V gene's germline CDR1 is MNHEY and CDR2 SMNVEV (reference sequence). The CDR3 covers 15 residues. The V and J ends lost 0 bases and 2 bases respectively, with 10 bases between them. The chain's CDR3 is CASSLSQHWQETQYF. CDR3 in DNA: TGTGCCAGCAGTTTATCGCAACACTGGCAAGAGACCCAGTACTTC.

V and J are TRBV5-6 and TRBJ2-5; D is perhaps TRBD1 or TRBD2 (5 bases each). Germline V CDR1 and CDR2: SGHDT, YYEEEE. Trimming shortened V by 5 bases and J by 5 bases, and 16 bases separated the two germline ends. This CDR3 has 14 residues. In nucleotides, the CDR3 is TGTGCCAGCAGTTCGGGACCCCGAGAGGAGACCCAGTACTTC. Its translation is CASSSGPREETQYF.

The V call is TRBV2, the J call TRBJ2-4; D might be TRBD2 (6 bases). Per germline, CDR1 SNHLY and CDR2 FYNNEI. The V end lost 6 bases, the J end lost 1 base, and 16 bases lay between the germline ends. This CDR3 is built from 16 residues. The CDR3 spells CASSKGGGTAKNIQYF. The CDR3 coding sequence is TGTGCCAGCAGCAAGGGAGGAGGGACGGCCAAAAACATTCAGTACTTC.

V is TRBV5-6 and J is TRBJ2-3; 13 bases are shared with TRBD2. The CDR3 loop spans 14 amino acids. V lost 8 bases and J lost 2; bases outside the gene matches: 2. Germline assignment: CDR1 SGHDT and CDR2 YYEEEE. The CDR3 bases are TGTGCCAGTGGACTAGCGGGGGCCACAGATACGCAGTATTTT. It yields the protein CASGLAGATDTQYF. The variable domain in full, completed from reference TRBV5-6 and TRBJ2-3, reads DAGVTQSPTHLIKTRGQQVTLRCSPKSGHDTVSWYQQALGQGPQFIFQYYEEEERQRGNFPDRFSGHQFPNYSSELNVNALLLGDSALYLCASGLAGATDTQYFGPGTRLTVL.

This chain joins TRBV14 and TRBJ1-4, with 7 bases lining up with TRBD1. The CDR3 runs 14 residues. V was clipped by 8 bases and J by 5 bases; unmatched bases: 8. Germline V lookup: CDR1 SGHDN, CDR2 FVKESK. CDR3 nucleotides: TGTGCCAGCTCCATGACAGGGAGGAATGAAAAACTGTTTTTT. Protein product: CASSMTGRNEKLFF.

This chain connects TRBV6-5 to TRBJ1-5, with a weak D call TRBD1 (6 bases). The CDR3 consists of 15 residues. V was pared by 5 bases and J by 3 bases, with 14 bases between. From germline, CDR1 is MNHEY and CDR2 SVGAGI. CDR3 in DNA: TGTGCCAGCAGTCGGTCCCGGGACAACAATCAGCCCCAGCATTTT. Residues: CASSRSRDNNQPQHF.

This chain links TRBV14 with TRBJ1-4; a weak D match, TRBD1 (6 bases). Trimming stripped 1 base from V and 0 bases from J, with 12 bases between. The CDR3 has 17 amino acids. The V gene's germline CDR1 is SGHDN and CDR2 FVKESK. The CDR3 DNA sequence: TGTGCCAGCAGCCAAGCGGGGGCCGGTGCAACTAATGAAAAACTGTTTTTT. Encoded protein: CASSQAGAGATNEKLFF.

The rearrangement joins TRBV14 to TRBJ2-5, with 8 bases aligning to TRBD2. The CDR3 has 15 residues. V lost 2 bases to trimming and J lost 5 bases; unmatched junction nucleotides: 7. Looked up from germline, CDR1 is SGHDN and CDR2 is FVKESK. The CDR3, as DNA: TGTGCCAGCAGCCAACTGGGACTAGAGGTGGAGACCCAGTACTTC. Translation gives CASSQLGLEVETQYF.

V usage is TRBV30 and J usage is TRBJ2-5, with 8 bases aligning to TRBD1. The CDR3 contains 16 residues. Germline V gene sequence: CDR1 GTSNPN, CDR2 SVGIG (reference sequence). The ends lost 3 bases at V and 3 bases at J; junction bases unmatched: 12. The CDR3 DNA follows: TGTGCCTGGAGAAGGGACAGGTCGCCGGGAGAAGAGACCCAGTACTTC. Translating it yields CAWRRDRSPGEETQYF.